Listed here are 14 T cell receptor beta chains from one sample, sequenced in a study of blood T cell repertoires in COVID-19. The repertoire was sequenced with immunoSEQ multiplex PCR; TCRdb's copy has only in-frame clones and lacks some. The data contain under 350,000 clones, 80% to 90% of them singletons. Sequenced sample: peripheral blood. The origin of the receptors is a woman aged 45-60 years who had recovered from COVID-19.

The rearrangement links TRBV7-9 to TRBJ2-2; 10 bases align to TRBD2. The CDR3 loop spans 13 amino acids. Germline trimming cut 9 bases from V and 6 bases from J; bases unmatched to any gene: 4. CDR1 is SEHNR and CDR2 is FQNEAQ in the germline V gene (reference sequence). DNA of the CDR3: TGTGCCAGTCCGGGACTAGCGTCCGGGGAGCTGTTTTTT. Protein: CASPGLASGELFF.

The rearrangement joins TRBV19 to TRBJ1-2; weak D call: TRBD1 (6 bases). Deletions cut 3 bases from V and 4 bases from J, with 12 bases between. The V gene's germline CDR1 is LNHDA and CDR2 SQIVND (reference sequence). The length of the CDR3 is 14 residues. The chain's CDR3 is CASSMQGRVYGYTF. The CDR3 nucleotides read TGTGCCAGTAGTATGCAGGGGCGGGTCTATGGCTACACCTTC.

Here the CDR3 reads CASSLSDSNTEAFF. The CDR3 DNA sequence: TGTGCCAGCAGCCTGTCGGACTCGAACACTGAAGCTTTCTTT. The gene calls are TRBV5-5 and TRBJ1-1; D is unclear. From germline, CDR1 is SGHKS and CDR2 YYEKEE (reference sequence). This CDR3 spans 14 amino acids. V gave up 4 bases and J gave up 1 base, with 11 bases separating them.

The genes are TRBV6-5 and TRBJ2-7; 9 bases are shared with TRBD1. This CDR3 region has 15 residues. V gave up 7 bases and J gave up 0 bases; unmatched junction bases: 7. CDR1 MNHEY and CDR2 SVGAGI come from the germline V gene. The CDR3 coding sequence is TGTGCCAGCAAGATTGCGGACAGGGGCTCCTACGAGCAGTACTTC. Translated, it gives CASKIADRGSYEQYF.

The genes are TRBV19 and TRBJ1-1; 7 nucleotides align to TRBD1. The CDR3 length is 13 residues. Germline lookup yields CDR1 LNHDA and CDR2 SQIVND (reference sequence). V lost 8 bases and J lost 3; bases outside the gene matches: 6. CDR3 protein: CASRRGRDTEAFF. In DNA, the CDR3 is TGTGCCAGTCGGAGGGGGCGAGACACTGAAGCTTTCTTT. The complete variable domain, with remaining parts taken from reference TRBV19 and TRBJ1-1, reads DGGITQSPKYLFRKEGQNVTLSCEQNLNHDAMYWYRQDPGQGLRLIYYSQIVNDFQKGDIAEGYSVSREKKESFPLTVTSAQKNPTAFYLCASRRGRDTEAFFGQGTRLTVV.

The V and J genes are TRBV18 and TRBJ2-1; TRBD2 aligns across 10 bases. Germline assignment: CDR1 KGHSH and CDR2 LQKENI. The CDR3 contains 15 residues. After removal of 5 bases from V and 8 bases from J, the junction contained 9 bases not matched to a gene. In nucleotides, the CDR3 is TGTGCCAGCTCAGGAAGAGCGGGGGGGCCGTATGAGCAGTTCTTC. Encoded protein: CASSGRAGGPYEQFF.

CDR3 amino acids: CASSFPGGPVETQYF. The DNA of the CDR3 is TGTGCCAGCAGCTTCCCGGGAGGGCCAGTAGAGACCCAGTACTTC. J is TRBJ2-5 and V is TRBV11-2; 8 nucleotides agree with TRBD2. This CDR3 is 15 amino acids long. Trimming at V came to 3 bases and at J to 4 bases, leaving 7 bases not matched to a gene. Per germline, CDR1 SGHAT and CDR2 FQNNGV.

The rearrangement joins TRBV18 to TRBJ1-1; D gene unclear. V shed 0 bases and J shed 1 base, with 3 bases lying between them. CDR1 KGHSH and CDR2 LQKENI come from the germline V gene. There are 13 residues in the CDR3. CDR3 in amino acids: CASSPPGNTEAFF. In DNA, the CDR3 is TGTGCCAGCTCACCACCCGGGAACACTGAAGCTTTCTTT.

This clone is a singleton in its sample. The chain couples TRBV3-1 (or the pseudogene TRBV3-2) to TRBJ1-2; 9 bases are shared with TRBD1. The CDR3 runs 13 residues. Germline loops: CDR1 LGHDT, CDR2 YNNKEL (reference sequence). The trim removed 3 bases at V and 8 bases at J, leaving 4 bases unmatched. The DNA of the CDR3 is TGTGCCAGCAGCCAGAGGACAGGGGAAGGCTACACCTTC. This gives the protein CASSQRTGEGYTF.

This chain uses TRBV30 with TRBJ2-7; D uncertain. Germline loops: CDR1 GTSNPN, CDR2 SVGIG (reference sequence). V was pared by 4 bases and J by 2 bases, with 18 bases between. The CDR3 runs to 15 residues. In DNA form, the CDR3 reads TGTGCCTGGAACAAGCCGATCACAGTAACCTACGAGCAGTACTTC. Translated, it gives CAWNKPITVTYEQYF.

The rearrangement joins TRBV27 to TRBJ2-7; tentatively, D is TRBD1 (6 bases). V was clipped by 4 bases and J by 1 base, with 11 bases between them. CDR3 length: 14 amino acids. The V gene's germline CDR1 is MNHEY and CDR2 SMNVEV (reference sequence). Here the CDR3 reads CASSSDRTSYEQYF. CDR3 bases: TGTGCCAGCAGTTCCGACAGGACTTCCTACGAGCAGTACTTC.

The V gene is TRBV2, the J gene TRBJ2-1; D may be TRBD2 (6 bases). The CDR3 contains 14 residues. V was cut by 5 bases and J by 4 bases, with 12 bases left in between. Per the germline V gene, CDR1 is SNHLY and CDR2 is FYNNEI. CDR3 amino acids: CASSLTRSYNEQFF. CDR3 nucleotides: TGTGCCAGCAGTTTGACTAGGTCTTACAATGAGCAGTTCTTC.

This clone was seen a handful of times. The V call is TRBV3-1 (or the pseudogene TRBV3-2), the J call TRBJ1-2, with D tentatively TRBD1 (6 bases). The CDR3 covers 13 residues. V lost 0 bases to trimming and J lost 13 bases, with 15 bases between them. The V gene's germline CDR1 is LGHDT and CDR2 YNNKEL (reference sequence). DNA for the CDR3: TGTGCCAGCAGCCAAGATGAAACAGGGCGCCGCACCTTC. Its protein is CASSQDETGRRTF.

This clone was recorded only once. V is TRBV4-1 and J is TRBJ1-4; D gene ambiguous. Germline-derived CDR1 and CDR2 are MGHRA and YSYEKL. This CDR3 has 14 residues. V lost 0 bases to trimming and J lost 10 bases, with 12 bases between them. CDR3 loop: CASSQDRFGGKLFF. CDR3 nucleotide sequence: TGCGCCAGCAGCCAAGATCGGTTTGGAGGAAAACTGTTTTTT.